Listed here are 5 T cell receptor beta chains from one sample, sequenced in a study of blood T cell repertoires in COVID-19. Here immunoSEQ multiplex PCR was the method, and the copy in TCRdb shows in-frame clones only, minus some. Of some 70,000 clones detected, 70% to 85% appear once; the ten largest clones hold around 6.3%. The sample taken for sequencing was peripheral blood. These receptors came from a man aged 60-69 years with acute or convalescent COVID-19.

This sequence joins TRBV2 and TRBJ2-1, with a tentative D call TRBD2 (5 bases). The CDR3 sequence is 14 residues long. V was cut by 7 bases and J by 2 bases, with 12 bases left in between. Per the germline V gene, CDR1 is SNHLY and CDR2 is FYNNEI. This CDR3 reads CASNAMRAYNEQFF. CDR3 sequence (DNA): TGTGCCAGCAATGCCATGCGGGCCTACAATGAGCAGTTCTTC.

V and J are TRBV5-4 and TRBJ1-2; 8 bases fit TRBD1. The CDR3 runs 12 residues. V was clipped by 7 bases and J by 13 bases; unmatched bases: 12. The V gene's germline CDR1 is SGHNT and CDR2 YYREEE (reference sequence). The CDR3 DNA sequence: TGTGCCAGCGGAGACAGGGGTAAACTGGCCACCTTC. Translation gives CASGDRGKLATF.

This sequence joins TRBV7-8 and TRBJ2-2; 8 bases map to TRBD1. V was pared by 5 bases and J by 5 bases, with 13 bases of the junction left unmatched. The CDR3 spans 17 residues. Germline values: CDR1 SGHVS, CDR2 FQNEAQ. This CDR3 reads CASSPNRNRGSTGELFF. The CDR3, as DNA: TGTGCCAGCAGCCCTAACCGAAACAGGGGGAGTACCGGGGAGCTGTTTTTT.

The chain recombines TRBV4-1 with TRBJ2-2; TRBD2 agrees at 9 bases. The V gene's germline CDR1 is MGHRA and CDR2 YSYEKL. The CDR3 is 18 residues long. Trimming removed 0 bases from V and 4 bases from J; junction bases left unmatched: 9. The chain's CDR3 is CASSQDGQRGDPTGELFF. The DNA for the CDR3 is TGCGCCAGCAGCCAAGATGGCCAGCGGGGGGACCCCACCGGGGAGCTGTTTTTT.

The chain joins TRBV29-1 to TRBJ1-5; 7 bases line up with TRBD1. V lost 5 bases, J lost 3 bases, and 4 bases stayed unmatched. Germline assignment: CDR1 SQVTM and CDR2 ANQGSEA. The CDR3 is made up of 13 amino acids. CDR3 sequence (DNA): TGCAGCGTTCAACAGGGGTTCAATCAGCCCCAGCATTTT. It encodes CSVQQGFNQPQHF.